This entry is about one T cell receptor beta chain. Antigen: not known. The sample belongs to a study of Graves' ophthalmopathy and Graves' hyperthyroidism. Trimming removed 1 base at V and 4 bases at J, with 16 bases between. CDR3 length: 16 residues. From germline, CDR1 is MGHDK and CDR2 SYGVNS. Uncontrolled infections, pregnancy, lactation or other autoimmune diseases led to patient exclusion. Clinicians diagnosed using symptoms, serum thyroxine, TRAb, thyroid ultrasound and orbital computed tomography. Study observations and caveats: Researchers report that a 13-signature model separated ophthalmopathy from stable hyperthyroidism, posting around 86% sensitivity and 65% to 82% specificity. Blood was where most expanded thyroid clonotypes above 0.001 frequency also turned up.

The authors amplified TCR beta CDR3 regions, and they did so from RNA transcripts for repertoire sequencing. Second-round multiplex PCR came after first-round RT-PCR with HTBI primers. TCRdb recomputed calls from the multiplex PCR reads with MiXCR, one row per CDR3 protein. The sample has approximately 1.2 million distinct CDR3 sequences, 36% seen once. What was sequenced was peripheral blood or thyroid tissue (not recorded which). V usage is TRBV25-1 and J usage is TRBJ2-5; possible D gene TRBD2, 6 bases. The source is an adult man with Graves' hyperthyroidism. CDR3 amino acids: CASSEFPGRGGETQYF. CDR3 DNA: TGTGCCAGCAGTGAATTCCCGGGGCGGGGCGGAGAGACCCAGTACTTC.